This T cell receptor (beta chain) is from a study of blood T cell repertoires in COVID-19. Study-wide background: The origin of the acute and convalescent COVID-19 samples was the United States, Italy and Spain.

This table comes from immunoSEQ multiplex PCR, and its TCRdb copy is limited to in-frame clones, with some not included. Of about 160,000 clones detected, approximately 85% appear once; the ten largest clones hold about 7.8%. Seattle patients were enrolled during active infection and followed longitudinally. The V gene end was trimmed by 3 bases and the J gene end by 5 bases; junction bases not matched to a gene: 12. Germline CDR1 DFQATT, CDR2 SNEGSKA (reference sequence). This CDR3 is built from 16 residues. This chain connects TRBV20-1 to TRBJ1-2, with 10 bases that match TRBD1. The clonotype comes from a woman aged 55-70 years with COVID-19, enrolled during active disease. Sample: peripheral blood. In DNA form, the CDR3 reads TGCAGTGCTAGTCCCCTAGGGACAGGGGTAGAGTATGGCTACACCTTC. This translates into CSASPLGTGVEYGYTF.